This T cell receptor (beta chain) was obtained from a study of T cells in Graves' hyperthyroidism and ophthalmopathy. The germline CDR1 and CDR2 sequences are LNHDA and SQIVND (reference sequence). The CDR3 length is 13 residues. The V and J ends lost 7 bases and 2 bases respectively, with 11 bases between them. General study points: Ophthalmopathy prediction by the model preceded onset by a median approximately 6.9 months. Expanded thyroid clonotypes (above 0.001) were mostly also found in blood.

A lack of ophthalmopathy progression within 18 months defined stable Graves' hyperthyroidism. This clonotype has just a few counts. The antigen remains unidentified. The investigators amplified TCR beta CDR3 regions from RNA transcripts. The HTBI primer set drove a first-round RT-PCR of the TCR CDR3. TCRdb fed the multiplex PCR reads into MiXCR, producing one record per CDR3 protein. The sample carries approximately 200,000 distinct CDR3 sequences, around 17% recorded once. Input material: blood. The chain has TRBV19 and TRBJ1-1, with D hard to call. The sequence was collected from a man in his forties with Graves' hyperthyroidism. The CDR3 region has the DNA TGTGCCAGTACCCGGACGGATAACACTGAAGCTTTCTTT. It is translated as CASTRTDNTEAFF. Combining the CDR3 with reference TRBV19 and TRBJ1-1 gives the whole variable domain DGGITQSPKYLFRKEGQNVTLSCEQNLNHDAMYWYRQDPGQGLRLIYYSQIVNDFQKGDIAEGYSVSREKKESFPLTVTSAQKNPTAFYLCASTRTDNTEAFFGQGTRLTVV.